The clone carrying this T cell receptor beta chain was counted a few times. Antigen unknown. This may be a read error: a much more frequent sequence differs by one nucleotide. Treatment of any kind had been given to no patient before thyroid surgery. In the authors' workflow: To classify distant metastasis in papillary thyroid cancer, a model was built from CDR3 differences across clinicopathological groups. Using MiXCR, TCRdb re-called clones from the PCR reads. TCRdb's processing, not the authors', yielded these V and J calls. The repertoire has 20,000 to 25,000 clones, 20% to 30% of them found once; the top ten carry 4.5% to 5.5%. The data belong to a study of metastatic and nonmetastatic thyroid tumors. In the study overall: The study looked at repertoires side by side in blood and in tumor or nodule tissue from malignant and benign thyroid patients.

This CDR3 region has 13 residues. Germline V gives CDR1 SGHTA, CDR2 FQGNSA. V lost 8 bases, J lost 2 bases, and 12 bases lay in between. Findings of the study overall: When malignant thyroid tumors were compared with benign nodules, TCR beta diversity was reportedly significantly higher in the malignant tumors. This held in both blood and tumor samples.

The TCR comes from a female donor with papillary thyroid cancer or a benign thyroid nodule (not recorded which). Some clones in this sample may be carry-over from other donors' samples. The chain has TRBV7-2 and TRBJ2-5; D remains ambiguous. Sequencing was carried out using tumor tissue. This chain's CDR3 is CASGRATQETQYF. The CDR3 nucleotides read TGTGCCAGCGGTCGGGCCACTCAAGAGACCCAGTACTTC.